The 11 T cell receptor beta chains in this list originate from one sample, sequenced in a study of T-cell reconstitution after alpha-beta-depleted transplantation in children. Molecular barcoding with unique molecular identifiers was used for the TCRbeta library. MiXCR, run by TCRdb on the PCR reads, gives a single entry per CDR3 protein. The sample lists a few hundred thousand distinct CDR3 sequences; roughly a tenth were seen once. Material: PBMCs, obtained before TCRalphabeta/CD19-depleted stem cell transplant. The receptors stem from a child less than two years old with acute myeloid leukemia, due to receive a stem cell transplant.

This clonotype was found many times. CDR3 residues: CASSSLFLSGANVLTF. The CDR3 region has the DNA TGTGCCAGCAGCTCCCTTTTCCTCTCTGGGGCCAACGTCCTGACTTTC. The rearrangement uses TRBV12-3 or TRBV12-4 and TRBJ2-6; D remains ambiguous. The CDR3 covers 16 residues. The V end lost 6 bases, the J end lost 0 bases, and 12 bases lay between the germline ends.

This sequence joins TRBV4-2 and TRBJ2-1; perhaps TRBD2 as D (6 bases). Germline V gene sequence: CDR1 LGHNA, CDR2 YNFKEQ. The CDR3 covers 16 residues. V dropped 0 bases and J dropped 8 bases, with 17 bases sitting between them. CDR3: CASSQDGAGTRDEQFF. The CDR3 DNA reads as TGTGCCAGCAGCCAAGATGGGGCAGGGACTCGCGATGAGCAGTTCTTC.

This clonotype was counted once. The rearrangement uses TRBV20-1 and TRBJ2-1; D may be TRBD2 (7 bases). Germline lookup yields CDR1 DFQATT and CDR2 SNEGSKA (reference sequence). V dropped 8 bases and J dropped 6 bases, with 26 bases sitting between them. The CDR3 consists of 16 residues. CDR3 amino acids: CSFRGYATTSSNEQFF. CDR3 bases: TGCAGTTTCAGGGGCTATGCTACGACTAGCAGCAATGAGCAGTTCTTC.

This clonotype was seen many times. The chain combines TRBV12-3 or TRBV12-4 with TRBJ1-3, with 7 bases that match TRBD1. This CDR3 spans 17 amino acids. The V and J ends lost 5 bases and 5 bases, in that order; junction bases with no gene match: 15. The CDR3 protein is CASSPPGQTSGRNTIYF. In DNA, the CDR3 is TGTGCCAGCAGTCCACCGGGACAGACGTCCGGACGAAACACCATATATTTT.

This clonotype was counted ten times or more. This chain connects TRBV27 to TRBJ1-1; TRBD1 agrees at 8 bases. V dropped 3 bases and J dropped 3; count of bases not matched to a gene: 9. The germline V gene has CDR1 MNHEY and CDR2 SMNVEV (reference sequence). There are 16 residues in the CDR3. As DNA, the CDR3 is TGTGCCAGCAGTTTTAAGGCAGGGGGCGCCTACACTGAAGCTTTCTTT. It encodes CASSFKAGGAYTEAFF.

In its sample, this clonotype was seen many times. The junction departs from the called germline gene at one end, perhaps through a read error. The rearrangement joins TRBV20-1 to TRBJ1-6; 8 bases agree with TRBD1. Germline loops: CDR1 DFQATT, CDR2 SNEGSKA (reference sequence). CDR3 length: 15 residues. CDR3 loop: CSASLATGDSSALHF. CDR3 DNA: TGCAGTGCTAGTCTAGCGACAGGGGATTCTTCAGCCCTCCACTTT.

This clonotype was recorded many times. This sequence joins TRBV5-1 and TRBJ1-2, with 7 bases aligning to TRBD1. CDR3 length equals 15 residues. Trimming removed 4 bases from V and 2 bases from J; junction bases left unmatched: 8. Per germline, CDR1 SGHRS and CDR2 YFSETQ. In DNA form, the CDR3 reads TGCGCCAGCAGCCTCCAACCGGACAGGAACTATGGCTACACCTTC. Protein product: CASSLQPDRNYGYTF.

Comment on this clonotype: One end of the junction is discordant with germline, which a read error may explain. V gene TRBV30 combines with J gene TRBJ1-2; TRBD1 might be the D (5 bases). Germline assignment: CDR1 GTSNPN and CDR2 SVGIG (reference sequence). CDR3 length: 14 residues. CDR3 amino acids: CVWSAGTSRDGYTF. As DNA, the CDR3 is TGTGTCTGGAGCGCCGGGACTTCCCGGGATGGCTACACCTTC.

This clonotype was seen repeatedly, ten times or more. The genes are TRBV12-3 or TRBV12-4 and TRBJ2-7; D not certain. Trimming removed 2 bases from V and 7 bases from J, with 15 bases in between. This CDR3 region has 14 residues. CDR3 protein: CASSLSPPRGEQYF. In DNA, the CDR3 is TGTGCCAGCAGTTTAAGCCCCCCCAGAGGTGAGCAGTACTTC.

This clonotype was counted at least ten times. The chain carries TRBV5-1 and TRBJ2-1; D tentatively fits TRBD1 or TRBD2 (5 bases each). V was trimmed by 0 bases and J by 4 bases, leaving 11 bases between them. Germline CDR1 SGHRS, CDR2 YFSETQ. CDR3 length: 15 residues. CDR3 residues: CASSLDGTTYNEQFF. In nucleotides, the CDR3 is TGCGCCAGCAGCTTGGATGGGACCACATACAATGAGCAGTTCTTC.

In its sample, this clonotype was seen many times. The V call is TRBV12-3 or TRBV12-4, the J call TRBJ2-7; D gene unclear. V dropped 3 bases and J dropped 2 bases, with 11 bases sitting between them. The CDR3 contains 14 residues. The CDR3 loop reads CASSFFGFTYEQYF. CDR3 in DNA: TGTGCCAGCAGTTTTTTTGGATTCACCTACGAGCAGTACTTC.